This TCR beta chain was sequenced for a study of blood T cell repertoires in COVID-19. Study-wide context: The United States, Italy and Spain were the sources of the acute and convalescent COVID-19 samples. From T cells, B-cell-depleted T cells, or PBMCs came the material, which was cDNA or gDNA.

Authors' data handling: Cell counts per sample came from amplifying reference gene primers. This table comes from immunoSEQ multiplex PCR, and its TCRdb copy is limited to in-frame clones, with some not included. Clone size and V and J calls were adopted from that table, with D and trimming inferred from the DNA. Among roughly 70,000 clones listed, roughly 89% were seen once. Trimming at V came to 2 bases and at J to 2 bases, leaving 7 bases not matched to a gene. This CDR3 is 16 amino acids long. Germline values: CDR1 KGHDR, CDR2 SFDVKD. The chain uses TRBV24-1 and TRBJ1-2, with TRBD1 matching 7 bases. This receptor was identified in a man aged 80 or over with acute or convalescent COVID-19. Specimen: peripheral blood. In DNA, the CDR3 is TGTGCCACCAGTGATTCACCGACAGGGAGGAACTATGGCTACACCTTC. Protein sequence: CATSDSPTGRNYGYTF.